These 13 T cell receptor beta chains were sequenced from one sample in a study of long-term antiretroviral therapy in people with HIV. The assay used was immunoSEQ (version v3.0), run at survey level. Using immunoSEQ multiplex PCR, the repertoire was profiled, and TCRdb retains in-frame clones only, with some absent. The sample consists of some 28,000 clones, 80% of them appearing once. The sample in question was unsorted PBMCs, obtained 0.3 years after starting antiretroviral therapy. These receptors were obtained from a man aged 35-49 years with HIV.

The count of this clone is one. The rearrangement uses TRBV9 and TRBJ2-3, with D tentatively TRBD2 (6 bases). This CDR3 has 15 residues. Germline CDR1 SGDLS, CDR2 YYNGEE. Between the trimmed V and J ends, which lost 4 bases and 0 bases, there was a span of 12 bases. CDR3 nucleotide sequence: TGTGCCAGCAGCCGGGAGAGGGGTAGCACAGATACGCAGTATTTT. Protein product: CASSRERGSTDTQYF.

This clone occurred once. The chain joins TRBV28 to TRBJ2-3; a weak D match, TRBD1 (6 bases). Trimming took 5 bases from V and 2 from J, leaving 8 bases between them. The CDR3 has 13 residues. Germline V gene data show CDR1 as MDHEN and CDR2 as SYDVKM. CDR3 loop: CASSGQFTDTQYF. The DNA of the CDR3 is TGTGCCAGCAGTGGACAGTTCACAGATACGCAGTATTTT.

The chain is built from TRBV6-5 and TRBJ1-6; weak D call: TRBD1 (5 bases). The CDR3 covers 15 residues. Germline V lookup: CDR1 MNHEY, CDR2 SVGAGI. Trimming took off 4 bases at V and 5 bases at J, with 12 bases between the two ends. The CDR3 bases are TGTGCCAGCAGTTCCCCAGGGTCTCATAATTCACCCCTCCACTTT. This translates into CASSSPGSHNSPLHF.

The rearrangement links TRBV28 to TRBJ2-7; 12 nucleotides match TRBD1. Trimming at V came to 5 bases and at J to 4 bases, leaving 6 bases not matched to a gene. This CDR3 contains 15 residues. The germline gives CDR1 MDHEN, CDR2 SYDVKM. The CDR3 DNA is TGTGCCAGCAGTACGCCGGGACAGGGGGCTTACGAGCAGTACTTC. This translates into CASSTPGQGAYEQYF.

The gene calls are TRBV30 and TRBJ2-2, with a weak D call TRBD2 (6 bases). V lost 4 bases to trimming and J lost 4 bases, with 10 bases between them. This CDR3 is 13 amino acids long. CDR1 GTSNPN and CDR2 SVGIG come from the germline V gene (reference sequence). The CDR3 spells CAWKRAATGELFF. As DNA, the CDR3 is TGTGCCTGGAAGCGGGCGGCCACCGGGGAGCTGTTTTTT.

CDR3 nucleotides: TGCAGCGCCCACCGTCTGAGCGGGGGGAACTCCTACGAGCAGTACTTC. This translates into CSAHRLSGGNSYEQYF. The V gene is TRBV29-1, the J gene TRBJ2-7; 9 bases map to TRBD2. V dropped 7 bases and J dropped 0; count of bases not matched to a gene: 13. Germline V gene data show CDR1 as SQVTM and CDR2 as ANQGSEA. The CDR3 is 16 residues long.

The chain recombines TRBV5-1 with TRBJ1-1; D may be TRBD1 (5 bases). V was cut by 4 bases and J by 0 bases, with 16 bases left in between. The CDR3 runs 16 residues. The germline gives CDR1 SGHRS, CDR2 YFSETQ. The CDR3: CASSPRRGPLNTEAFF. The CDR3 coding sequence is TGCGCCAGCAGCCCGAGGAGGGGACCCTTGAACACTGAAGCTTTCTTT.

The V and J genes are TRBV28 and TRBJ2-5; TRBD2 matches at 7 bases. The length of the CDR3 is 14 residues. V shed 5 bases and J 3 bases; nucleotides not matched to a gene: 6. Per germline, CDR1 MDHEN and CDR2 SYDVKM. The CDR3 is CASSRHSGEETQYF. In nucleotides, the CDR3 is TGTGCCAGCAGTCGGCACAGCGGGGAAGAGACCCAGTACTTC.

V gene TRBV4-2 combines with J gene TRBJ2-5; TRBD2 is a possible D gene (7 bases). The CDR3 contains 17 residues. CDR1 is LGHNA, CDR2 YNFKEQ, per germline. The ends were cut back, 0 bases at V and 2 bases at J, with 16 bases in the middle. CDR3 sequence reads: CASSQEGGAGIQETQYF. The CDR3 nucleotides read TGTGCCAGCAGCCAAGAAGGGGGAGCGGGGATTCAAGAGACCCAGTACTTC.

This clone appeared once. The gene calls are TRBV11-2 and TRBJ2-7, with D tentatively TRBD1 (5 bases). The germline V and J ends were trimmed by 1 base and 2 bases, with 9 bases remaining between them. This CDR3 has 14 amino acids. Looked up from germline, CDR1 is SGHAT and CDR2 is FQNNGV. The CDR3 sequence is CASSLATRAYEQYF. The CDR3 bases are TGTGCCAGCAGCTTAGCCACCAGGGCCTACGAGCAGTACTTC.

The V gene is TRBV28, the J gene TRBJ2-2; D is possibly TRBD2 (5 bases). V was trimmed by 2 bases and J by 4 bases, leaving 11 bases between them. The CDR3 runs to 15 residues. CDR1 and CDR2 from the germline V gene are MDHEN and SYDVKM. The CDR3 bases are TGTGCCAGCAGTTTACAAAGCGCGGGCACCGGGGAGCTGTTTTTT. Translated: CASSLQSAGTGELFF.

The chain carries TRBV6-5 and TRBJ1-1, with D unclear. Per germline, CDR1 MNHEY and CDR2 SVGAGI. Trimming removed 7 bases at V and 1 base at J, with 10 bases between. The CDR3 sequence is 13 residues long. CDR3 in amino acids: CASNPPGNTEAFF. CDR3 bases: TGTGCCAGCAACCCCCCGGGGAACACTGAAGCTTTCTTT.

This chain uses TRBV7-2 with TRBJ1-6; 8 bases are a match to TRBD1. CDR1 and CDR2 from the germline V gene are SGHTA and FQGNSA. The CDR3 contains 15 residues. J gave up 8 bases and V 4 bases, and 7 bases lay outside the gene matches. CDR3 in amino acids: CASSSTGEGYSPLHF. CDR3 nucleotide sequence: TGTGCCAGCAGCTCGACAGGGGAGGGTTATTCACCCCTCCACTTT.